This T cell receptor beta chain was captured in a study of T-cell memory formation after mild COVID-19. Whole-study results and caveats: Second-wave clones with a day 37 peak had unconfirmed SARS-CoV-2 specificity. Later expanders leaned CD4+, whereas day 15 to 85 contracting clones were balanced CD4/CD8.

5'RACE primed from the constant segment yielded TCR alpha and TCR beta cDNA libraries bearing sample barcodes and UMIs. One entry per CDR3 protein, called by TCRdb with MiXCR from the 5' RACE reads. The sample consists of about 340,000 distinct CDR3 sequences, approximately 15% of them appearing once. Note on this clonotype: Its antigen is still unknown.

Germline V CDR1 and CDR2: SGDLS, YYNGEE. With V trimmed by 7 bases and J by 6 bases, 21 bases remained unmatched. There are 17 residues in the CDR3. This clonotype originated in a man aged 18 to 30 who had mild COVID-19 (a few samples of this study predate the infection). Cell type and time point are not known. The chain combines TRBV9 with TRBJ2-7; 8 bases are shared with TRBD1. Sequencing input: PBMCs or a T cell subset sorted from them (not recorded which). The chain's CDR3 is CASLSSGAGGEGREQYV. In DNA, the CDR3 is TGTGCCAGCCTCTCCTCCGGGGCAGGGGGCGAGGGGCGCGAGCAGTACGTC.